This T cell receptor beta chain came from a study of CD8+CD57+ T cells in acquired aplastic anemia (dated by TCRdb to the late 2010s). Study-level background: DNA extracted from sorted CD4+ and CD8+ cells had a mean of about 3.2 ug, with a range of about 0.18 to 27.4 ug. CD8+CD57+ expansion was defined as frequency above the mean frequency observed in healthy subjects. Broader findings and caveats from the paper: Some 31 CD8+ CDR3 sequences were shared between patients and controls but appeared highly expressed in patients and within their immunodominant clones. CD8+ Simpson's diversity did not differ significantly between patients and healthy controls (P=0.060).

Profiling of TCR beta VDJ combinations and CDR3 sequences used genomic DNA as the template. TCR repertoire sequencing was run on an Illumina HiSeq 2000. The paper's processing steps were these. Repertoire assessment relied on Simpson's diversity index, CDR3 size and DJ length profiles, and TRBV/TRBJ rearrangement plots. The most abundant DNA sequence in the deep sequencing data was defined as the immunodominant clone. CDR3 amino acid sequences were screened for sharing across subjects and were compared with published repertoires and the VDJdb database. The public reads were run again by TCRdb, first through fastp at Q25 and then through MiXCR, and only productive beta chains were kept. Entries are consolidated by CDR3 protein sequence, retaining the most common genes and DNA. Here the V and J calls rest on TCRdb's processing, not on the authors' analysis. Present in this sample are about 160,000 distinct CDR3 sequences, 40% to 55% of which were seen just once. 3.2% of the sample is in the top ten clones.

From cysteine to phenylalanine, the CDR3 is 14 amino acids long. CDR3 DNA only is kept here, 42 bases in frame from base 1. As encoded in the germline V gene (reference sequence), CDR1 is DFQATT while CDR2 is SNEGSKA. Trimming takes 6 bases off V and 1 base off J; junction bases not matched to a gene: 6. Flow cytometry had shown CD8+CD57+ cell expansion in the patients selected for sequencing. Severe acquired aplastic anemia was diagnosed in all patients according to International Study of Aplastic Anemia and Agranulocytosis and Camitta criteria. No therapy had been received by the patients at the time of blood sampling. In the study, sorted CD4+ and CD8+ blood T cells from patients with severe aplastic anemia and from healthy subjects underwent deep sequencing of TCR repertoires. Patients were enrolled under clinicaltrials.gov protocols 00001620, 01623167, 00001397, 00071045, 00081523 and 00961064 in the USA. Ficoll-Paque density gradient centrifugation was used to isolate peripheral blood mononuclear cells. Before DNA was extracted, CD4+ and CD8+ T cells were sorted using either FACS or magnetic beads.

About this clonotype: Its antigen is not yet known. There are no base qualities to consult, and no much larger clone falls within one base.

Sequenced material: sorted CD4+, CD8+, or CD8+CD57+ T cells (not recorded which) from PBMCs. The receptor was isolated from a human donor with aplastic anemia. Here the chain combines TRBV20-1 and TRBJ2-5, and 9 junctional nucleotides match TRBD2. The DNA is TGCAGTGCCAGACCGACTAGCGGCCAAGAGACCCAGTACTTC. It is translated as CSARPTSGQETQYF.